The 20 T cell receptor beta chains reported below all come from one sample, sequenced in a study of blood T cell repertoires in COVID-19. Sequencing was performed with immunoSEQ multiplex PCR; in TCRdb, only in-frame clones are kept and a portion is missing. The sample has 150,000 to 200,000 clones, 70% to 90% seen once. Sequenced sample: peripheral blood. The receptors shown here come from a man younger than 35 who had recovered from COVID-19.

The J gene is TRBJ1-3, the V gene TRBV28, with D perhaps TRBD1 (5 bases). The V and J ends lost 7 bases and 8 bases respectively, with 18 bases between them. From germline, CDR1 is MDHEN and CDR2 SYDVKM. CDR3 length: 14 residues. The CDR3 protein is CASTEQADPDTIYF. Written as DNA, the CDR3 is TGTGCCAGCACAGAACAGGCTGACCCAGACACCATATATTTT.

DNA for the CDR3: TGTGCCAGCAGCGGCCGGGACTACGAGCAGTACTTC. It encodes CASSGRDYEQYF. The gene calls are TRBV5-6 and TRBJ2-7, with D perhaps TRBD2 (5 bases). V was pared by 4 bases and J by 3 bases, with 8 bases between. Germline V gives CDR1 SGHDT, CDR2 YYEEEE. The CDR3 runs to 12 residues.

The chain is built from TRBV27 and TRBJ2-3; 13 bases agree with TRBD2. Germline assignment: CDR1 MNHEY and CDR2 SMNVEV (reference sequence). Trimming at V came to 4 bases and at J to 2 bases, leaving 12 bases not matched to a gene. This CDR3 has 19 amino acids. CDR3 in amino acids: CASSSPGTSGTLITDTQYF. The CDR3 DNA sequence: TGTGCCAGCAGTTCGCCCGGGACTAGCGGGACTCTGATCACAGATACGCAGTATTTT.

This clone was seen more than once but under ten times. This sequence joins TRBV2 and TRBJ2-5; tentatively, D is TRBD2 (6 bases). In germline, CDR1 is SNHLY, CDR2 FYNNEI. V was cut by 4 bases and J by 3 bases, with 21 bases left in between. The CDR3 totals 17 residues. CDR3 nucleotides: TGTGCCAGCAGTGGGACTTCGGGCCTCGGAGGGGAAGAGACCCAGTACTTC. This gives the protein CASSGTSGLGGEETQYF.

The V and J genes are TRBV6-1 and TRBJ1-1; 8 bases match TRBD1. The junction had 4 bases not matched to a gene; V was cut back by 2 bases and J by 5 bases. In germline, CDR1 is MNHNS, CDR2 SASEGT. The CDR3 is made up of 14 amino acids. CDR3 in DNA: TGTGCCAGCAGTGAACCGCAGGGGGCAACTGAAGCTTTCTTT. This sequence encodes CASSEPQGATEAFF.

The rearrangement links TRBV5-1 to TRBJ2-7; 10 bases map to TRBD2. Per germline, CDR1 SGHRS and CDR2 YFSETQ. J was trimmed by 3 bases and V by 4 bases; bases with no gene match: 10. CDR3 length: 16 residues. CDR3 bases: TGCGCCAGCAGCCCGCCCCTAGCGGGGGCTTTCTACGAGCAGTACTTC. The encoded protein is CASSPPLAGAFYEQYF.

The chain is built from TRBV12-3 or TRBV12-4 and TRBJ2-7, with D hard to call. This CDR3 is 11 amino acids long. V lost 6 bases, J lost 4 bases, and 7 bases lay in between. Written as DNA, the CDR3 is TGTGCCAGCAGCCTATATTACGAGCAGTACTTC. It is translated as CASSLYYEQYF.

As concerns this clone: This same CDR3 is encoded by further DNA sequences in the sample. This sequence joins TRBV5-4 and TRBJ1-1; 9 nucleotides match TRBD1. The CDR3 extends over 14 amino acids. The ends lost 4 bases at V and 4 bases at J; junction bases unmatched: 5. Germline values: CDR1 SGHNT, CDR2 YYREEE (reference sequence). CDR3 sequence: CASSPTGGGTEAFF. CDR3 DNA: TGTGCCAGCAGCCCCACAGGGGGCGGCACTGAAGCTTTCTTT.

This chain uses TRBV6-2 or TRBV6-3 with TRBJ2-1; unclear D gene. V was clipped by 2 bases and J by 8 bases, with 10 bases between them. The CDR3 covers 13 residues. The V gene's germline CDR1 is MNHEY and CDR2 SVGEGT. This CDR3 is CASSYLYRDEQFF. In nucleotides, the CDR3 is TGTGCCAGCAGTTACCTTTACCGGGATGAGCAGTTCTTC.

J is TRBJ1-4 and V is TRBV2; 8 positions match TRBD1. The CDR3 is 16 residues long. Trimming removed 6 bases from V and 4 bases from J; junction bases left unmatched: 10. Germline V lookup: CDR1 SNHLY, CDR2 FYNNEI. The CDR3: CASRARTGLSNEKLFF. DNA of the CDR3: TGTGCCAGCAGGGCTCGGACAGGGTTGAGTAATGAAAAACTGTTTTTT.

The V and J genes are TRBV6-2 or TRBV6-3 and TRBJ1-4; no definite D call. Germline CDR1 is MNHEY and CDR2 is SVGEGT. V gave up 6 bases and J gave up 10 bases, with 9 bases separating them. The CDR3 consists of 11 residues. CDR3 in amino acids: CASSELGKLFF. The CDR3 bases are TGTGCCAGCAGCGAACTTGGAAAACTGTTTTTT.

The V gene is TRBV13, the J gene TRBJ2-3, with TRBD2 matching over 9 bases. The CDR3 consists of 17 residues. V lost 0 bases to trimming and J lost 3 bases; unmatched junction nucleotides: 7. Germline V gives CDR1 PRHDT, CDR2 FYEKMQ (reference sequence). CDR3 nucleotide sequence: TGTGCCAGCAGCTTAGGCGGGTCTCTAGCGGGAACAGATACGCAGTATTTT. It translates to CASSLGGSLAGTDTQYF.

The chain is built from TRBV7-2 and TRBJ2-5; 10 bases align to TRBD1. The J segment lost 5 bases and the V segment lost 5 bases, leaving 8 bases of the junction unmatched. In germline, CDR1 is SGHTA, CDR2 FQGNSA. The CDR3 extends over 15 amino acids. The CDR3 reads CASSPGQGVVETQYF. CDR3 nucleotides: TGTGCCAGCAGCCCCGGACAGGGGGTTGTGGAGACCCAGTACTTC.

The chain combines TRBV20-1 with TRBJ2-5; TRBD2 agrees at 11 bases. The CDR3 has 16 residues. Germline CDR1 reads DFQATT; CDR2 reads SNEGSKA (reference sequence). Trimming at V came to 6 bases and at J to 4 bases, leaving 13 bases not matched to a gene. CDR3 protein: CSASPLAGGDGETQYF. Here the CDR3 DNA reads TGCAGTGCCAGTCCCCTAGCGGGAGGAGATGGAGAGACCCAGTACTTC.

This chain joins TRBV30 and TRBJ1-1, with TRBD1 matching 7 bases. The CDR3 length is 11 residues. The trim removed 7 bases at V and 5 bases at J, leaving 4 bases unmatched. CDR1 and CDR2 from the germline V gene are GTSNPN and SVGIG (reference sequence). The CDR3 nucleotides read TGTGCCTTATCGACAGGGACTGAAGCTTTCTTT. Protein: CALSTGTEAFF.

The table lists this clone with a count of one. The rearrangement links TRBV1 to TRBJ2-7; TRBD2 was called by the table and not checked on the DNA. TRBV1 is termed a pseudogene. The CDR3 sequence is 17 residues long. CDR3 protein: CTSSAIIAGGLPYEQYF. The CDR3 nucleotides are TGCACCAGCAGCGCAATCATAGCGGGAGGTCTTCCCTACGAGCAGTACTTC.

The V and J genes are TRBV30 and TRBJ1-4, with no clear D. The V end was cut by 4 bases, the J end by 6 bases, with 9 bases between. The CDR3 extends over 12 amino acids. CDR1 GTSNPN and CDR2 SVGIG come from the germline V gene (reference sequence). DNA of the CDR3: TGTGCCTGGAATAATATCGATGAAAAACTGTTTTTT. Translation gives CAWNNIDEKLFF.

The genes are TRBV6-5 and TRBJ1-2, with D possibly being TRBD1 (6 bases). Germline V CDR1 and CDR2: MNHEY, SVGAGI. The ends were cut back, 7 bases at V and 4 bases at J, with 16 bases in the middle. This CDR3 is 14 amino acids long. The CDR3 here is CASIRSGQPYGYTF. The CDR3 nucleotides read TGTGCCAGCATCAGATCAGGACAGCCCTATGGCTACACCTTC.

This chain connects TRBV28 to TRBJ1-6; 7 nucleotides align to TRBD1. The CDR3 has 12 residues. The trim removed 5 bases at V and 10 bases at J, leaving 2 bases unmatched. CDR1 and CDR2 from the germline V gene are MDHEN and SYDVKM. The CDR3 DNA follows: TGTGCCAGCAGTACAGGGGACTCACCCCTCCACTTT. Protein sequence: CASSTGDSPLHF.

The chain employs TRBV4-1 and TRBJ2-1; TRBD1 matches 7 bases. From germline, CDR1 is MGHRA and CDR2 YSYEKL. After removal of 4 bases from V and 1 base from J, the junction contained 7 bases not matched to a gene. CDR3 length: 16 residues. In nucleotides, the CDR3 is TGCGCCAGCAGCCCTCAGGGGGAGAGGTCCTACAATGAGCAGTTCTTC. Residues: CASSPQGERSYNEQFF.